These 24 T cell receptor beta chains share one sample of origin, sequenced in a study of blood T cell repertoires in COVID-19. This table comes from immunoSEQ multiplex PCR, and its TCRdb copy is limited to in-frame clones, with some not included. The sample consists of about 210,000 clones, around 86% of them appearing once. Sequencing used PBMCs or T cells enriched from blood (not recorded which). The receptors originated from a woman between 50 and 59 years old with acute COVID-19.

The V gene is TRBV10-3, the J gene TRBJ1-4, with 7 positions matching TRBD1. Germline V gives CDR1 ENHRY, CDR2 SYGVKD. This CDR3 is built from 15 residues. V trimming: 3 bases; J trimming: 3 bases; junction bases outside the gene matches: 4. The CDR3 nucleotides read TGTGCCATCAGTGACCGACAGGGATCTAATGAAAAACTGTTTTTT. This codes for CAISDRQGSNEKLFF.

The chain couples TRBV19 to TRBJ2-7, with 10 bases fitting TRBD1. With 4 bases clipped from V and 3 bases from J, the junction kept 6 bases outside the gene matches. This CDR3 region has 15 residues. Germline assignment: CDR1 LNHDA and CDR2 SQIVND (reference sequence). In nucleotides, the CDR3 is TGTGCCAGTAGTACGAGGACAGGGGGGATCTACGAGCAGTACTTC. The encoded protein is CASSTRTGGIYEQYF.

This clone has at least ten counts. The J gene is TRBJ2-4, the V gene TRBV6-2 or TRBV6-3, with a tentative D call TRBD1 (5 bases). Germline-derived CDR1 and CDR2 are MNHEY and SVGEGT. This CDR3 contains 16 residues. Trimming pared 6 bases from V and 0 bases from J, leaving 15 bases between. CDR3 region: CASSRGQELAKNIQYF. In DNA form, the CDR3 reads TGTGCCAGCAGCCGAGGACAAGAACTAGCCAAAAACATTCAGTACTTC.

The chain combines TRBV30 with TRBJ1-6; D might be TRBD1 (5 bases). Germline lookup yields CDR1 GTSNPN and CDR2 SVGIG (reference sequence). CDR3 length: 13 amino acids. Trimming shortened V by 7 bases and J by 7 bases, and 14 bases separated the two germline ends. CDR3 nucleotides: TGTGCCTCGCCCGGGGGTGAAAATTCACCCCTCCACTTT. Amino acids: CASPGGENSPLHF.

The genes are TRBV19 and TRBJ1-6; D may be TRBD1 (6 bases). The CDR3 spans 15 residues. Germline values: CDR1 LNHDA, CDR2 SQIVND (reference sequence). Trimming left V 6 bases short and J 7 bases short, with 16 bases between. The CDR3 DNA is TGTGCCAGTAGCCGGAGTACAGGGTCCAATTCACCCCTCCACTTT. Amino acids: CASSRSTGSNSPLHF.

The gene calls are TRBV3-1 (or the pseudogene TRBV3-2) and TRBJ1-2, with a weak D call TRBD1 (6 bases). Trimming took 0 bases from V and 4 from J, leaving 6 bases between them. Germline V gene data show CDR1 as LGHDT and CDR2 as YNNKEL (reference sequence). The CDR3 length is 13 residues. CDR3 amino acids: CASSQEQGYGYTF. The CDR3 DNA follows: TGTGCCAGCAGCCAAGAACAGGGCTATGGCTACACCTTC.

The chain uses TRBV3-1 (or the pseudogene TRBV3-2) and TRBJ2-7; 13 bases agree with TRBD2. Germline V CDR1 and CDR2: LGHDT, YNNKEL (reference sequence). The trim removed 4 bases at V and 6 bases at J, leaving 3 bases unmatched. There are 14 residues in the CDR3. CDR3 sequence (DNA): TGTGCCAGCAGCCTCGGACTAGCGGGAGCCGAGCAGTACTTC. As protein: CASSLGLAGAEQYF.

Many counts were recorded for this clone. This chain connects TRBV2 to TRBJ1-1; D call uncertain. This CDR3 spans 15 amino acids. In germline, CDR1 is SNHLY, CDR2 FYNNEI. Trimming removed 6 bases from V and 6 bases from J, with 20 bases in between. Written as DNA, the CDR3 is TGTGCCAGCAGACACACGAGAGAAGGCGGGGCTGAAGCTTTCTTT. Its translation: CASRHTREGGAEAFF.

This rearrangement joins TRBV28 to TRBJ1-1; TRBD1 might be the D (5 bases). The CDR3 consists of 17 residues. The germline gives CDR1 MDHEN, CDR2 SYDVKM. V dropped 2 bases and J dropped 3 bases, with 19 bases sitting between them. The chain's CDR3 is CASSLKRGKAVDTEAFF. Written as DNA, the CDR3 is TGTGCCAGCAGTTTAAAGCGGGGGAAGGCTGTAGACACTGAAGCTTTCTTT. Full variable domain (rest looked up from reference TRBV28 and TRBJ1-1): DVKVTQSSRYLVKRTGEKVFLECVQDMDHENMFWYRQDPGLGLRLIYFSYDVKMKEKGDIPEGYSVSREKKERFSLILESASTNQTSMYLCASSLKRGKAVDTEAFFGQGTRLTVV.

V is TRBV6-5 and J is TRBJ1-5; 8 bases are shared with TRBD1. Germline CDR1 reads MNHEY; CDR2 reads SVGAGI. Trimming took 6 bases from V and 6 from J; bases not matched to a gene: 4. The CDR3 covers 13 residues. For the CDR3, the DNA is TGTGCCAGCAGCTCGACAGGGGTTCAGCCCCAGCATTTT. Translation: CASSSTGVQPQHF.

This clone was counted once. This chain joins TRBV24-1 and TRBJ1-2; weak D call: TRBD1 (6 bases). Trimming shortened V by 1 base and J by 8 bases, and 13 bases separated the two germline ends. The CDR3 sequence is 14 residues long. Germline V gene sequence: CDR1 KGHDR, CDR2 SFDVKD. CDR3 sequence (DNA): TGTGCCACCAGTGATTTTTCAGGGGCGGAGGGCTACACCTTC. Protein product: CATSDFSGAEGYTF.

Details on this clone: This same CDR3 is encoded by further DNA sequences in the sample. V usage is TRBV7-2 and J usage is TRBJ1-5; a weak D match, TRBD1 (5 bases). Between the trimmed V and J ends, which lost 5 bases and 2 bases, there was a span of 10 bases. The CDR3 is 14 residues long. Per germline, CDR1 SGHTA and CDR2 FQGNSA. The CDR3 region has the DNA TGTGCCAGCAGCCTCCAGGGCCGCAATCAGCCCCAGCATTTT. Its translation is CASSLQGRNQPQHF.

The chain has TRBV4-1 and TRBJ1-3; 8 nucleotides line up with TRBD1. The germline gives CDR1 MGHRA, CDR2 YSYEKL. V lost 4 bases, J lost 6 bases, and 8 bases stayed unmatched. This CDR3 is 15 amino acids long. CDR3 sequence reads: CASSPRRGRENTIYF. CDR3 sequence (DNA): TGCGCCAGCAGCCCCCGCAGGGGGCGAGAAAACACCATATATTTT.

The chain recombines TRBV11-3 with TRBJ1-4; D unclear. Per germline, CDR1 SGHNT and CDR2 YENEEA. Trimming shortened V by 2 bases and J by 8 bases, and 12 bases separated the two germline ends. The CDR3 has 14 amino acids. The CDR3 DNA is TGTGCCAGCAGCTTAAACCCCGTTGAGGAAAAACTGTTTTTT. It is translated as CASSLNPVEEKLFF.

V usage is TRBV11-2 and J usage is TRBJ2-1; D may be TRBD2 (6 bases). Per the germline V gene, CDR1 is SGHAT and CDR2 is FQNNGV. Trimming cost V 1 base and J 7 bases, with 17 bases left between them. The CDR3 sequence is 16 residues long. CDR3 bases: TGTGCCAGCAGCTTAGGGGGCGGGGCTCTTCGGAATGAGCAGTTCTTC. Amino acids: CASSLGGGALRNEQFF.

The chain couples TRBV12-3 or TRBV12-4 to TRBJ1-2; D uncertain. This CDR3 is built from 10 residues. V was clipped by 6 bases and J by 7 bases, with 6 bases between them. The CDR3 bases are TGTGCCAGCAGCGGAGGTGGCTACACCTTC. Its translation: CASSGGGYTF.

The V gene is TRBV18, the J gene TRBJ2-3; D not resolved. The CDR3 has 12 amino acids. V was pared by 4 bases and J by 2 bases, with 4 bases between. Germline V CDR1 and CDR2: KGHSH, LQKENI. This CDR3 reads CASSQYTDTQYF. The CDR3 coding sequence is TGTGCCAGCTCACAATACACAGATACGCAGTATTTT.

The CDR3 region has the DNA TGTGCCAGCAGTGAGGCCGGGACAGGGTGGCCCACTGAAGCTTTCTTT. Its protein product is CASSEAGTGWPTEAFF. The genes are TRBV6-1 and TRBJ1-1, with TRBD1 matching 9 bases. This CDR3 comprises 16 residues. Germline V gives CDR1 MNHNS, CDR2 SASEGT. Losses at the gene ends were 3 bases for V and 4 bases for J; bases not matched to a gene: 9.

The CDR3 spells CASSLVARGNTEAFF. CDR3 nucleotide sequence: TGTGCCAGCAGCTTAGTTGCCAGGGGGAACACTGAAGCTTTCTTT. This sequence joins TRBV7-2 and TRBJ1-1; a weak D match, TRBD1 (6 bases). This CDR3 is built from 15 residues. Germline V gene data show CDR1 as SGHTA and CDR2 as FQGNSA. V lost 1 base, J lost 1 base, and 10 bases lay in between.

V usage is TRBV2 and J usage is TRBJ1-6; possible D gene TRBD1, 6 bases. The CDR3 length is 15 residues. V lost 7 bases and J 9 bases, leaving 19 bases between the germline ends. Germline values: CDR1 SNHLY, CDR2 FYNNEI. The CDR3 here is CASTSQGGGASPLHF. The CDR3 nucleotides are TGTGCCAGCACTTCCCAGGGTGGGGGCGCTTCACCCCTCCACTTT.

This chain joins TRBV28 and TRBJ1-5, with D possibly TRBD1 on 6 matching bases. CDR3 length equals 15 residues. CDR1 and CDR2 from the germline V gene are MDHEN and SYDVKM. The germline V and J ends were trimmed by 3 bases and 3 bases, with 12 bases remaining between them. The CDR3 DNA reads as TGTGCCAGCAGTTTCGGTAGGGGGACCAATCAGCCCCAGCATTTT. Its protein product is CASSFGRGTNQPQHF.

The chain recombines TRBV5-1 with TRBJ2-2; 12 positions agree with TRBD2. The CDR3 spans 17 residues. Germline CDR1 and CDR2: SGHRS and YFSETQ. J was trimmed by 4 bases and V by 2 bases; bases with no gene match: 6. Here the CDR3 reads CASSLLAGGPSTGELFF. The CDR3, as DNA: TGCGCCAGCAGCTTACTAGCGGGAGGACCCTCCACCGGGGAGCTGTTTTTT.

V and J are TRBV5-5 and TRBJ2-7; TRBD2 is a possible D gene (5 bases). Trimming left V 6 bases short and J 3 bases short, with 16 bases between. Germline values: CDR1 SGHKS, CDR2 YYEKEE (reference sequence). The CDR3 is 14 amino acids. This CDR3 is CASTTGRAFYEQYF. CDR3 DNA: TGTGCCAGCACCACTGGGCGGGCCTTCTACGAGCAGTACTTC. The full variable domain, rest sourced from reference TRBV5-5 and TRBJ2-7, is DAGVTQSPTHLIKTRGQQVTLRCSPISGHKSVSWYQQVLGQGPQFIFQYYEKEERGRGNFPDRFSARQFPNYSSELNVNALLLGDSALYLCASTTGRAFYEQYFGPGTRLTVT.

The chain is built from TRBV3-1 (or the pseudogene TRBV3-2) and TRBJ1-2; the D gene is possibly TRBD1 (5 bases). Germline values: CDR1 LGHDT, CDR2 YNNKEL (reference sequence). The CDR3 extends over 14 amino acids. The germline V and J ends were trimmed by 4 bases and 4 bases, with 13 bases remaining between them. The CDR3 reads CASSRMGRGYGYTF. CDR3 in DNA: TGTGCCAGCAGCCGAATGGGAAGGGGCTATGGCTACACCTTC.